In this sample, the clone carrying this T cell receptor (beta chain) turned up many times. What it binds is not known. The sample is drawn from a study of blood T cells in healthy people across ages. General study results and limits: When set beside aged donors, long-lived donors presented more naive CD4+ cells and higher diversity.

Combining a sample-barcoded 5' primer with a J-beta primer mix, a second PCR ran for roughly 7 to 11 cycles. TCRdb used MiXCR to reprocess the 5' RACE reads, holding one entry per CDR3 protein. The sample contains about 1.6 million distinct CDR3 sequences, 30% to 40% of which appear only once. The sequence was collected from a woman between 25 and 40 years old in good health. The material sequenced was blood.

The CDR3 region has the DNA TGTGCCAGCAGCTTTAGCGGGGGGGAGACAGATACGCAGTATTTT. Its protein product is CASSFSGGETDTQYF. The genes are TRBV11-2 and TRBJ2-3; TRBD2 agrees at 11 bases. V shed 3 bases and J 3 bases; nucleotides not matched to a gene: 2. CDR3 length: 15 residues. From germline, CDR1 is SGHAT and CDR2 FQNNGV.